The 13 T cell receptor beta chains reported below all come from one sample, sequenced in a study of early T cells in non-severe SARS-CoV-2 infection (TCRdb year 2021). Receptor libraries were prepared by 5' RACE. Instrument used: NextSeq 500. The raw public reads went through TCRdb reprocessing: fastp at Q25, MiXCR clone calling, in-frame beta chains kept. CDR3 protein sequences are deduplicated, and each keeps its most common genes and DNA. The sample table lists about 66,000 distinct CDR3 sequences, around 20% of them with a count of one. Jointly, the top ten make up 16% of the sample. The sample in question was whole blood, obtained at baseline. All receptors come from an adult who was a healthcare worker with PCR-confirmed SARS-CoV-2 infection or an uninfected control (not recorded which).

A few counts support this clonotype. The genes are TRBV6-2 or TRBV6-3 and TRBJ2-5; D possibly corresponds to TRBD2 (6 bases). Trimming removed 7 bases at V and 2 bases at J, with 20 bases between. This CDR3 comprises 16 residues. From germline, CDR1 is MNHEY and CDR2 SVGEGT. CDR3 sequence: CASTPSWGERQETQYF. The CDR3 coding sequence is TGTGCCAGCACCCCTTCGTGGGGGGAACGTCAAGAGACCCAGTACTTC.

The V gene is TRBV7-9, the J gene TRBJ2-5, with a weak D call TRBD2 (5 bases). V was cut by 2 bases and J by 9 bases, with 16 bases left in between. Germline V lookup: CDR1 SEHNR, CDR2 FQNEAQ (reference sequence). This CDR3 region has 14 residues. CDR3 region: CASSLRRGTEAQYF. The DNA of the CDR3 is TGTGCCAGCAGCTTAAGGAGAGGAACGGAGGCCCAGTACTTC.

This CDR3 reads CSAREGTDNTEAFF. CDR3 nucleotides: TGCAGTGCTCGCGAAGGGACAGATAACACTGAAGCTTTCTTT. J is TRBJ1-1 and V is TRBV20-1; 7 positions match TRBD1. CDR1 DFQATT and CDR2 SNEGSKA come from the germline V gene (reference sequence). The CDR3 extends over 14 amino acids. V gave up 5 bases and J gave up 2 bases; unmatched junction bases: 8.

As for this clonotype: This may stem from a read error, because a much larger clone lies one nucleotide away. The rearrangement uses TRBV20-1 and TRBJ1-1, with 9 bases fitting TRBD1. Germline CDR1 DFQATT, CDR2 SNEGSKA (reference sequence). The CDR3 loop spans 12 amino acids. The CDR3 reads CSAETQGARALF. The CDR3 DNA follows: TGCAGTGCGGAAACACAGGGGGCGCGAGCTCTCTTT.

The chain carries TRBV6-1 and TRBJ2-5; D is unclear. There are 11 residues in the CDR3. Germline CDR1 is MNHNS and CDR2 is SASEGT. The V and J ends lost 8 bases and 5 bases respectively, with 9 bases between them. The CDR3 region is CASSSPETQYF. As DNA, the CDR3 is TGTGCCAGCTCCTCCCCGGAGACCCAGTACTTC.

This chain uses TRBV2 with TRBJ2-3, with D possibly being TRBD1 (6 bases). Trimming took 2 bases from V and 3 from J, leaving 9 bases between them. The CDR3 has 14 residues. CDR1 SNHLY and CDR2 FYNNEI come from the germline V gene. CDR3 in amino acids: CASSEMGATDTQYF. The CDR3 nucleotides are TGTGCCAGCAGTGAAATGGGGGCTACAGATACGCAGTATTTT.

The chain has TRBV7-2 and TRBJ1-1; no clear D. Germline values: CDR1 SGHTA, CDR2 FQGNSA. The V gene lost 7 bases and the J gene lost 4 bases, with 13 bases spanning the gap. The CDR3 sequence is 13 residues long. The CDR3 sequence: CASTTQWGTEAFF. CDR3 sequence (DNA): TGTGCCAGCACCACCCAGTGGGGCACTGAAGCTTTCTTT.

This rearrangement joins TRBV12-3 or TRBV12-4 to TRBJ1-1, with D uncertain. This CDR3 region has 14 residues. Trimming took off 3 bases at V and 4 bases at J, with 12 bases between the two ends. CDR3 region: CASSFEGSSTEAFF. In nucleotides, the CDR3 is TGTGCCAGCAGTTTCGAAGGGTCGAGCACTGAAGCTTTCTTT.

This clonotype was observed many times. The genes are TRBV7-9 and TRBJ2-2; 7 positions agree with TRBD1. With 4 bases clipped from V and 6 bases from J, the junction kept 11 bases outside the gene matches. The CDR3 spans 16 residues. The V gene's germline CDR1 is SEHNR and CDR2 FQNEAQ (reference sequence). As DNA, the CDR3 is TGTGCCAGCAGCTACCGACAGGGCGGACAATCCGGGGAGCTGTTTTTT. This translates into CASSYRQGGQSGELFF.

This clonotype was recorded a few times. As DNA, the CDR3 is TGCAGTGCTGTCCGCTCTTCGGGAAGCGAGCAGTACTTC. Amino acids: CSAVRSSGSEQYF. J is TRBJ2-7 and V is TRBV20-1, with D possibly TRBD2 on 5 matching bases. CDR3 length: 13 amino acids. Germline-derived CDR1 and CDR2 are DFQATT and SNEGSKA (reference sequence). Trimming cost V 5 bases and J 6 bases, with 17 bases left between them.

The rearrangement links TRBV2 to TRBJ1-2; D is ambiguous. Trimming stripped 11 bases from V and 4 bases from J, with 20 bases between. The CDR3 has 14 amino acids. Germline V lookup: CDR1 SNHLY, CDR2 FYNNEI. DNA for the CDR3: TGTGCCGCTGTCTCGGGCCCAGACGCCTATGGCTACACCTTC. Its translation is CAAVSGPDAYGYTF.

The chain carries TRBV4-1 and TRBJ1-3; D uncertain. This CDR3 has 12 residues. Between the trimmed V and J ends, which lost 5 bases and 8 bases, there was a span of 10 bases. From germline, CDR1 is MGHRA and CDR2 YSYEKL. The CDR3 protein is CASSYDGDTIYF. CDR3 sequence (DNA): TGCGCCAGCAGCTACGACGGGGACACCATATATTTT.

The rearrangement uses TRBV11-2 and TRBJ2-1; D gene unclear. The ends were cut back, 2 bases at V and 0 bases at J, with 11 bases in the middle. This CDR3 is 16 amino acids long. Per the germline V gene, CDR1 is SGHAT and CDR2 is FQNNGV. The CDR3: CASSLLVVGSYNEQFF. For the CDR3, the DNA is TGTGCCAGCAGCTTACTAGTCGTTGGCTCCTACAATGAGCAGTTCTTC.